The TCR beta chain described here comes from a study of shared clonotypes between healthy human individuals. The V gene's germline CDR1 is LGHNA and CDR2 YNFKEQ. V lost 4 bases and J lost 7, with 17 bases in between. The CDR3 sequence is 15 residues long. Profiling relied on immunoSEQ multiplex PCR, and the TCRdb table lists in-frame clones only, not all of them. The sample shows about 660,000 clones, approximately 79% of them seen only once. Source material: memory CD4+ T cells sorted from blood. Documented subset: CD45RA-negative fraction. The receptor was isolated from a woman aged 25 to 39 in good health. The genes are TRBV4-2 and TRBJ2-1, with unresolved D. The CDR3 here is CASSPVGDTGNEQFF. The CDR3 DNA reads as TGTGCCAGCAGCCCAGTCGGCGACACCGGGAATGAGCAGTTCTTC.